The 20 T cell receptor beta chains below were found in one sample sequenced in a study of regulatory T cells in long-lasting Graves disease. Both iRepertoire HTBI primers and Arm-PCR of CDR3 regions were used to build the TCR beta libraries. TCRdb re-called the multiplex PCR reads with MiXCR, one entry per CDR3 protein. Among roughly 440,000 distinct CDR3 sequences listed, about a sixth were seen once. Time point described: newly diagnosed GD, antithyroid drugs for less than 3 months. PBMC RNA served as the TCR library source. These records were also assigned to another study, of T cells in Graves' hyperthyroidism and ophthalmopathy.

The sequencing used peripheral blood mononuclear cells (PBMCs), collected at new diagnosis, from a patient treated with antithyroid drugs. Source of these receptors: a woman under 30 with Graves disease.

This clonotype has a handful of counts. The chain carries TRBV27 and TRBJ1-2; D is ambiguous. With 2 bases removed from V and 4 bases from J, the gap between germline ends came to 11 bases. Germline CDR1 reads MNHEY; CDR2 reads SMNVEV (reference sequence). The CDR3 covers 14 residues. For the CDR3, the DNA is TGTGCCAGCAGTTTAAACAGAGAGCGCTATGGCTACACCTTC. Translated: CASSLNRERYGYTF.

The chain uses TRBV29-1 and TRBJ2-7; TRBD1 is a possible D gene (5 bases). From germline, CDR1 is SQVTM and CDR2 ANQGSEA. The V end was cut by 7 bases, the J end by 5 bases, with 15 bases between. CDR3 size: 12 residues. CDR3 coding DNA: TGCAGCGCCTATACAGGATTCCACGAGCAGTACTTC. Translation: CSAYTGFHEQYF.

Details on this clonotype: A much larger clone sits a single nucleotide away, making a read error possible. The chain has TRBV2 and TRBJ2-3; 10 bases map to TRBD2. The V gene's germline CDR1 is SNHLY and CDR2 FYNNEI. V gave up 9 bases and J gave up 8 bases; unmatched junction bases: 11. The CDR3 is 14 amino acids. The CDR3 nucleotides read TGTGCCAGTTCTGTAGCGGGAGGATTAGGTACGCAGTATTTT. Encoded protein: CASSVAGGLGTQYF.

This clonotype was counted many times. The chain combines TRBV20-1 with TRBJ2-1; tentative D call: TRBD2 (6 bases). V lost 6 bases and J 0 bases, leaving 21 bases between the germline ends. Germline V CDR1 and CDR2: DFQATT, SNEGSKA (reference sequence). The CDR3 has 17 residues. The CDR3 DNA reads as TGCAGTGCGACAGACCCGCGGGGCCTGAGCTCCTACAATGAGCAGTTCTTC. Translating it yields CSATDPRGLSSYNEQFF.

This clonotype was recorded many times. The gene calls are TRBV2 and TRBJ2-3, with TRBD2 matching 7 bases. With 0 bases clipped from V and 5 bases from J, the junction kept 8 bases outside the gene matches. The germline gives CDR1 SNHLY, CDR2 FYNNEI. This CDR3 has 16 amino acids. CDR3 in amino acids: CASSEALPGGGDTQYF. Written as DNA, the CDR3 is TGTGCCAGCAGTGAAGCGCTTCCGGGAGGTGGAGATACGCAGTATTTT. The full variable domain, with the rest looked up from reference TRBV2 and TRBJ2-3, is EPEVTQTPSHQVTQMGQEVILRCVPISNHLYFYWYRQILGQKVEFLVSFYNNEISEKSEIFDDQFSVERPDGSNFTLKIRSTKLEDSAMYFCASSEALPGGGDTQYFGPGTRLTVL.

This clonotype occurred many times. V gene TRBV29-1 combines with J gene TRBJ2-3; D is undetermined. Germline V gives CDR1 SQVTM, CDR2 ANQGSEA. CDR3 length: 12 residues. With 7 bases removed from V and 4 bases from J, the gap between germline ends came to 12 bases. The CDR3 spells CSALPSADTQYF. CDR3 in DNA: TGCAGCGCCCTTCCGTCCGCAGATACGCAGTATTTT.

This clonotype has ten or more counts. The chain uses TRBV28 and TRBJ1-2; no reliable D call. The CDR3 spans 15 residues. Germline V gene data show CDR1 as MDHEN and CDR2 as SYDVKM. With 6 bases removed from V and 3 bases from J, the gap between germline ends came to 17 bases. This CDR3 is CASRSGPTRDYGYTF. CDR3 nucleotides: TGTGCCAGCAGATCCGGGCCCACAAGGGACTATGGCTACACCTTC.

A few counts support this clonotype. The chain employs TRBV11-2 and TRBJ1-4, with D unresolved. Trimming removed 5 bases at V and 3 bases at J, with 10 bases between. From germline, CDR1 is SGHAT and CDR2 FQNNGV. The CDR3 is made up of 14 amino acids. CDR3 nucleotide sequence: TGTGCCAGCAGCCCAGACCCATCTAATGAAAAACTGTTTTTT. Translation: CASSPDPSNEKLFF.

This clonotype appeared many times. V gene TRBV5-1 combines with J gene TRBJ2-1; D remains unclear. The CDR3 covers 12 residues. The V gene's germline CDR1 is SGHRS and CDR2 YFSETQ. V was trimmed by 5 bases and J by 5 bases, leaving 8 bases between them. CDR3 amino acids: CASRADNNEQFF. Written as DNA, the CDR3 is TGCGCCAGCAGGGCGGATAACAATGAGCAGTTCTTC.

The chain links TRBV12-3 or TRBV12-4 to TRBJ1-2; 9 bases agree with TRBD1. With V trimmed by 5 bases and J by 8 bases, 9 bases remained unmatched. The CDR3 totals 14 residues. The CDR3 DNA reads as TGTGCCAGCAGTATCGGCACAGGGGGCAACGGCTACACCTTC. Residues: CASSIGTGGNGYTF.

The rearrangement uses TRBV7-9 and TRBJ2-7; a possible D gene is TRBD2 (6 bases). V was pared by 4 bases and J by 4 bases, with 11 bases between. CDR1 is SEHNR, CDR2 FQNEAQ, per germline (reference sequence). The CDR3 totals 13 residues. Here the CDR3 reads CASSSIGGYEQYF. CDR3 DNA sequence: TGTGCCAGCAGCTCAATCGGGGGATACGAGCAGTACTTC.

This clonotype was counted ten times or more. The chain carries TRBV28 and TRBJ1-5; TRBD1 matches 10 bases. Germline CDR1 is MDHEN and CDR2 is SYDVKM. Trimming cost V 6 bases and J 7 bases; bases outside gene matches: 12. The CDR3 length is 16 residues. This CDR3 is CASSQPRTGGWQPQHF. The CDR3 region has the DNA TGTGCCAGCAGCCAACCTCGGACAGGGGGATGGCAGCCCCAGCATTTT.

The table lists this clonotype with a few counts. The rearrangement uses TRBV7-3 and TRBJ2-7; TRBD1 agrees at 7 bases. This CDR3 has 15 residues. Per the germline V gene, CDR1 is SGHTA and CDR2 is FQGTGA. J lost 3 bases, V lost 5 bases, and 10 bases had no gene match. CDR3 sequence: CASSPGRDRYYEQYF. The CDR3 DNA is TGTGCCAGCAGCCCGGGTCGGGACAGATACTACGAGCAGTACTTC. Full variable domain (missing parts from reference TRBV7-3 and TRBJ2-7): GAGVSQTPSNKVTEKGKYVELRCDPISGHTALYWYRQSLGQGPEFLIYFQGTGAADDSGLPNDRFFAVRPEGSVSTLKIQRTERGDSAVYLCASSPGRDRYYEQYFGPGTRLTVT.

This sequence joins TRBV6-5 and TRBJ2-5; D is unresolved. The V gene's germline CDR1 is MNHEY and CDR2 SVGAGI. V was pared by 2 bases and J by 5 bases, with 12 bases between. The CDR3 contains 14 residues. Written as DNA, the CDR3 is TGTGCCAGCAGTTACAGGCTGGACGGCGAGACCCAGTACTTC. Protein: CASSYRLDGETQYF.

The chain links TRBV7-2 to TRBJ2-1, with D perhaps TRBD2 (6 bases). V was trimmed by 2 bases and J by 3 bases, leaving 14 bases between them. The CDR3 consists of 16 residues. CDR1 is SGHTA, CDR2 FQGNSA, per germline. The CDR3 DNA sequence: TGTGCCAGCAGCTTACGGGGCGGGGCACTCTACAATGAGCAGTTCTTC. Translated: CASSLRGGALYNEQFF.

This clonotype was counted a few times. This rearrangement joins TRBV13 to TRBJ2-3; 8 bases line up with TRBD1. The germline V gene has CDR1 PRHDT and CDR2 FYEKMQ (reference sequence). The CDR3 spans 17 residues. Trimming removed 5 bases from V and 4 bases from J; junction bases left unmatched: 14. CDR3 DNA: TGTGCCAGCAGCCACCTTGTCGGACAGGGTCGTGCAGATACGCAGTATTTT. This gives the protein CASSHLVGQGRADTQYF.

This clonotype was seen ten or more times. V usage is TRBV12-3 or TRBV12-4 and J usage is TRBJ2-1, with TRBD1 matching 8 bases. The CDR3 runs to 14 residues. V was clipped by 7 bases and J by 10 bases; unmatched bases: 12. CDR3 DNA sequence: TGTGCCAGCACCGACCCGGCAGGGGGCACGGAGCAGTTCTTC. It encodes CASTDPAGGTEQFF.

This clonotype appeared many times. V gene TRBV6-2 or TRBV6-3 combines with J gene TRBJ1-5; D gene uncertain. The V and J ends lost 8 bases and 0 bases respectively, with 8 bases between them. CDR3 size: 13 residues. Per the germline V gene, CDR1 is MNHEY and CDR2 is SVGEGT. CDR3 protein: CASVTNSNQPQHF. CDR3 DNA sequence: TGTGCCAGCGTTACTAATAGCAATCAGCCCCAGCATTTT.

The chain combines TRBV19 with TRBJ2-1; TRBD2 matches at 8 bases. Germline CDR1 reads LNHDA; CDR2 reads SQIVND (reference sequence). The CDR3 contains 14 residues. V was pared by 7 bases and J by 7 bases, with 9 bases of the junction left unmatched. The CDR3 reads CASNREGLGNEQFF. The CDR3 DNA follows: TGTGCCAGTAACCGGGAGGGCCTCGGGAATGAGCAGTTCTTC.

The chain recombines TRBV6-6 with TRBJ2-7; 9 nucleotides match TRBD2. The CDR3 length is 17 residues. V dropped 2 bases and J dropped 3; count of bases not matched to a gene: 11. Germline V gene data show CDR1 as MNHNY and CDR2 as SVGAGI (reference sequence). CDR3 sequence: CASSYPGAGGESYEQYF. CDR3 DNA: TGTGCCAGCAGTTACCCGGGGGCGGGAGGGGAAAGCTACGAGCAGTACTTC.